What follows describes a single T cell receptor (beta chain). The antigen remains undetermined. Both 60 Vbeta primers and 13 Jbeta primers went into the PCR. Clones were sequenced by immunoSEQ multiplex PCR, and TCRdb holds only the in-frame ones, with some missing. Counted here are some 130,000 clones, around three quarters occurring once; the ten biggest clones make up 2% to 2.5%. Germline CDR1 is SGDLS and CDR2 is YYNGEE. Trimming shortened V by 3 bases and J by 2 bases, and 12 bases separated the two germline ends. This CDR3 region has 14 residues. This entry is derived from a study of cytomegalovirus exposure and HLA in healthy donors. Whole-study results and caveats: Later analysis identified a missense DCLRE1C variant that was linked to TCR beta V- and J-gene trimming.

The gene calls are TRBV9 and TRBJ2-7, with D possibly TRBD1 on 6 matching bases. The TCR originated in a man between 18 and 29 years old in good health and CMV-seronegative. Sequences were obtained from PBMCs. The CDR3 protein is CASSATDSPYEQYF. CDR3 bases: TGTGCCAGCAGCGCAACGGACAGTCCCTACGAGCAGTACTTC.